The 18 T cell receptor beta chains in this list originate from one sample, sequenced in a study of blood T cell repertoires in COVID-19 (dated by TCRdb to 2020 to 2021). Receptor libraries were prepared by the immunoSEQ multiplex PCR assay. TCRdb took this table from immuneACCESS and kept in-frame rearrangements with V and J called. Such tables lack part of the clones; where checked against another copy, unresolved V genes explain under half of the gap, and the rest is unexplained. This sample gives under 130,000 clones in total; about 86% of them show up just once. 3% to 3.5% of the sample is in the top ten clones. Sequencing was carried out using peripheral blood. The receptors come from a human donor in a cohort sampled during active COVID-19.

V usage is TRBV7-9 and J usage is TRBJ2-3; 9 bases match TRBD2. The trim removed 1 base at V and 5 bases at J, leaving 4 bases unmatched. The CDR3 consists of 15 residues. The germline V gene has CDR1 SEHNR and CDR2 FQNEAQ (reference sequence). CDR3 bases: TGTGCCAGCAGCTTAGTTCTAGCGGGACGAGATACGCAGTATTTT. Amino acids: CASSLVLAGRDTQYF.

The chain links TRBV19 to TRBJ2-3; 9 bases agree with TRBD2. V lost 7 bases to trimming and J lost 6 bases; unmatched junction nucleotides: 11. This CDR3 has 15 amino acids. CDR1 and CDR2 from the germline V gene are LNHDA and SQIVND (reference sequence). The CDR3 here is CASTMTSGDADTQYF. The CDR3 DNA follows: TGTGCCAGTACCATGACTAGCGGAGACGCGGATACGCAGTATTTT.

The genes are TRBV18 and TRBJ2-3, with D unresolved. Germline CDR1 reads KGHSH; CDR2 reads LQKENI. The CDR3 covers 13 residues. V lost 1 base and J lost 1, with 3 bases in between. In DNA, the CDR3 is TGTGCCAGCTCACCACTAGGCACAGATACGCAGTATTTT. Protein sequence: CASSPLGTDTQYF.

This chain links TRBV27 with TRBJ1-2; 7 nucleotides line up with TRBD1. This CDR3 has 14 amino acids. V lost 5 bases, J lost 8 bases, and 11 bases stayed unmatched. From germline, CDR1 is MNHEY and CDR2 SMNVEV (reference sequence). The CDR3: CASSPNRGLSGYTF. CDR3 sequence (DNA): TGTGCCAGCAGTCCAAACAGGGGACTGTCCGGCTACACCTTC.

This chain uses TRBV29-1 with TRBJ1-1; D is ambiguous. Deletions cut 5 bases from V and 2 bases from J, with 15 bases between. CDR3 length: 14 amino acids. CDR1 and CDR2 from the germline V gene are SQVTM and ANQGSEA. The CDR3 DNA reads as TGCAGCGTTTCTGGGGAGACCGATAACACTGAAGCTTTCTTT. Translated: CSVSGETDNTEAFF. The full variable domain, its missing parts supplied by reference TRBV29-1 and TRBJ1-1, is SAVISQKPSRDICQRGTSLTIQCQVDSQVTMMFWYRQQPGQSLTLIATANQGSEATYESGFVIDKFPISRPNLTFSTLTVSNMSPEDSSIYLCSVSGETDNTEAFFGQGTRLTVV.

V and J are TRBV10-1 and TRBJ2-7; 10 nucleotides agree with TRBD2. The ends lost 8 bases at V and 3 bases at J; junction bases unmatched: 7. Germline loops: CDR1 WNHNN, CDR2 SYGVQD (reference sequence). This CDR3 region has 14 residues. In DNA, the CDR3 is TGCGCCAGCCCCTGGGCTAGCGGGAGCTACGAGCAGTACTTC. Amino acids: CASPWASGSYEQYF.

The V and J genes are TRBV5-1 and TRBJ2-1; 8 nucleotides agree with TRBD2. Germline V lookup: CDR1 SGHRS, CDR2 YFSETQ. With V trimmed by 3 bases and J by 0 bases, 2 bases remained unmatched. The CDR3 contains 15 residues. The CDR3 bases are TGCGCCAGCAGCTCGGGGGGGAGCTCCTACAATGAGCAGTTCTTC. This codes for CASSSGGSSYNEQFF.

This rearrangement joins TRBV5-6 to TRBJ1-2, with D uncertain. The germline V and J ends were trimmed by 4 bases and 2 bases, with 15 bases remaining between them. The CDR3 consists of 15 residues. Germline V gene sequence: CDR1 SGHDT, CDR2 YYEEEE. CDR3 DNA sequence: TGTGCCAGCAGCCTCCCTGGGTCCAGGAACTATGGCTACACCTTC. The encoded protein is CASSLPGSRNYGYTF.

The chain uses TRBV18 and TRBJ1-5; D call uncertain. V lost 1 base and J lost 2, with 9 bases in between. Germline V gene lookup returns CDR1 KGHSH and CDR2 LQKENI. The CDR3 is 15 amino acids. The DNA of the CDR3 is TGTGCCAGCTCACCACAGGTTGGGCGCAATCAGCCCCAGCATTTT. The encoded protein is CASSPQVGRNQPQHF.

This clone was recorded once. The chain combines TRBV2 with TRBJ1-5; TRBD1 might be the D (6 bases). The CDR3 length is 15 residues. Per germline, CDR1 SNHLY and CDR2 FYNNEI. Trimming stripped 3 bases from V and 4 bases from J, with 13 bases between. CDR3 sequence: CASSDGGGGNQPQHF. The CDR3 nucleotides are TGTGCCAGCAGTGACGGTGGGGGCGGGAATCAGCCCCAGCATTTT.

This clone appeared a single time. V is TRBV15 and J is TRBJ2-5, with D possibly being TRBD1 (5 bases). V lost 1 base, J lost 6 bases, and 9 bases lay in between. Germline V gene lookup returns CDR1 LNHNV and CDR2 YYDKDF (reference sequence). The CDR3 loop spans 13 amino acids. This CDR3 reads CATSRGQGKTQYF. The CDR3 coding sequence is TGTGCCACCAGCAGAGGGCAGGGTAAGACCCAGTACTTC.

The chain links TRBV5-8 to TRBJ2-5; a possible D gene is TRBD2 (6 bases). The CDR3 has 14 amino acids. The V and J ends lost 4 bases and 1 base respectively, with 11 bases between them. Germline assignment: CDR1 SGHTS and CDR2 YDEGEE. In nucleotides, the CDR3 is TGTGCCAGCAGCACGTTCGGGAGCCAAGAGACCCAGTACTTC. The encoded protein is CASSTFGSQETQYF.

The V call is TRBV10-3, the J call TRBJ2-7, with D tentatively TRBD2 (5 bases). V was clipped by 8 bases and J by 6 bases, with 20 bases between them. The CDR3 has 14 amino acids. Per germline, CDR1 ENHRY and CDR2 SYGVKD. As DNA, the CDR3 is TGTGCCATCTCACTCGGTCGGGGAGCTAGCGAGCAGTACTTC. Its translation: CAISLGRGASEQYF.

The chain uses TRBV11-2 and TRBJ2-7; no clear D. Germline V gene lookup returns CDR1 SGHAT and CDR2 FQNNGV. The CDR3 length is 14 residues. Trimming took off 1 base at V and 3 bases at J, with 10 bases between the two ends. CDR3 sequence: CASSLGAVIYEQYF. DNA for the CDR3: TGTGCCAGCAGCTTAGGTGCAGTGATCTACGAGCAGTACTTC.

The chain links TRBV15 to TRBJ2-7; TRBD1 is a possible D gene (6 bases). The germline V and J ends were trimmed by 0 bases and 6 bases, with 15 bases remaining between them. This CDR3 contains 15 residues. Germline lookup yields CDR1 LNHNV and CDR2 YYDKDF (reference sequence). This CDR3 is CATSRDRDTRSEQYF. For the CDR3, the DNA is TGTGCCACCAGCAGAGACCGGGACACACGGAGCGAGCAGTACTTC.

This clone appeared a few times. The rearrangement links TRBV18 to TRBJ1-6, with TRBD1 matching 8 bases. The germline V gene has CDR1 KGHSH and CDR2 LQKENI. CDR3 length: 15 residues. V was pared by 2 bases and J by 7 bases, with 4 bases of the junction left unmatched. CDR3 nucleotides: TGTGCCAGCTCACCAGGACAGGGCCGCAATTCACCCCTCCACTTT. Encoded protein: CASSPGQGRNSPLHF. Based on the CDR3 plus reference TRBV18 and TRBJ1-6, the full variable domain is NAGVMQNPRHLVRRRGQEARLRCSPMKGHSHVYWYRQLPEEGLKFMVYLQKENIIDESGMPKERFSAEFPKEGPSILRIQQVVRGDSAAYFCASSPGQGRNSPLHFGNGTRLTVT.

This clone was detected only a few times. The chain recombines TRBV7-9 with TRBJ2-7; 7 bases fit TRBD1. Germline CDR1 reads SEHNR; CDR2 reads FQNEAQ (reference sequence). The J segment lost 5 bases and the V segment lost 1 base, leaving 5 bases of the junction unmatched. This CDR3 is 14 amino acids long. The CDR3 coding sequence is TGTGCCAGCAGCTTAGGGCAGGGGGTGCACGAGCAGTACTTC. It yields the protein CASSLGQGVHEQYF.

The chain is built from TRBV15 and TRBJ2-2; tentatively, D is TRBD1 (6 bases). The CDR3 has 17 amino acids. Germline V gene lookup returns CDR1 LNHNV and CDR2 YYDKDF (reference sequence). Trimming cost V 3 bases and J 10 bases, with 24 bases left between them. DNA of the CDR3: TGTGCCACCAGCAGGGGGGCAGTGGGTATCGACAGAAAGGAGCTGTTTTTT. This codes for CATSRGAVGIDRKELFF.